This TCR beta chain originates from a study of blood T cell repertoires in COVID-19. Study-level background: Specimens from acute and convalescent COVID-19 originated in the United States, Italy and Spain. Sources were T cells, B-cell-depleted T cells, or PBMCs; the material itself was cDNA or gDNA.

CDR3 length: 13 amino acids. CDR1 SGDLS and CDR2 YYNGEE come from the germline V gene. V was clipped by 1 base and J by 3 bases; unmatched bases: 0. In the authors' methods: Reference gene primer amplification gave nucleated cell count estimates. Libraries were prepared by immunoSEQ multiplex PCR; TCRdb keeps only in-frame clonotypes and omits some of them. Clone size and the V and J calls come from that table; the DNA yielded D and trimming. The sample has around 370,000 clones, around 90% seen once. The sequenced sample was peripheral blood. This TCR derives from a man aged 18 to 30 with active or convalescent COVID-19. The chain links TRBV9 to TRBJ2-7; 8 positions agree with TRBD2. The CDR3 nucleotides are TGTGCCAGCAGCGTAACTAGCGGCTACGAGCAGTACTTC. This codes for CASSVTSGYEQYF.